This T cell receptor beta chain derives from a study of CXCR3-negative and CXCR3-positive naive CD8 T cells. CD45RO-CCR7+CD27+CD95- characterized naive CD8+ T cells. Study results and limitations: More hydrophobic TRB CDR3s occurred in CXCR3-positive than in CXCR3-negative naive cells. CXCR3 expression dropped partially after cryopreservation, and most assays relied on fresh PBMCs. The authors found comparable surface CD5 between naive subsets and inferred TCR strength from TRB CDR3 properties. Naive subsets were similarly diverse, while memory CD8+ repertoires were much less diverse.

Each TRB cDNA library was prepared by 5' RACE (with UMI labels). TCRdb reprocessed the 5' RACE reads, with one entry per CDR3 protein and no DNA. The listing records 60,000 to 65,000 distinct CDR3 sequences. Concerning this clonotype itself: Antigen: not known.

The TCR originated in a human donor in good health. Some clones in this sample may be carry-over from other donors' samples. The sample comprised naive CXCR3+ CD8+ T cells from blood. Noted subset: CD45RO-CCR7+CD27+CD95- naive CD8+ T cells expressing CXCR3 (TNR3+).

The chain's CDR3 is CSVGVGHYNEQFF. The chain uses TRBV29-1 and TRBJ2-1; TCRdb designates TRBD2, a call that cannot be tested without DNA. Per the germline V gene, CDR1 is SQVTM and CDR2 is ANQGSEA. CDR3 length equals 13 residues.